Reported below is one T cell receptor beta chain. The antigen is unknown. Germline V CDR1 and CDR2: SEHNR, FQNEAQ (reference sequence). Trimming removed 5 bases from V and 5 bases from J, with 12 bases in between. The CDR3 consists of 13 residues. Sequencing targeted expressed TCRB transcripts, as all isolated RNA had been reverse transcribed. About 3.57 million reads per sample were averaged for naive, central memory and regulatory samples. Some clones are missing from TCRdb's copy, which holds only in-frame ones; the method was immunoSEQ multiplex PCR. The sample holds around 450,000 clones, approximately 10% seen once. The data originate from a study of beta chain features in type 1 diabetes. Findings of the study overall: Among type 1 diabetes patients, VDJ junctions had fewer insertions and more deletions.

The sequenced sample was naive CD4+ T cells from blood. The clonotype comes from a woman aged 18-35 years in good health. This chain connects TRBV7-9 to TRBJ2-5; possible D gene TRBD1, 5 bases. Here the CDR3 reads CASSPQGTETQYF. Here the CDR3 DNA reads TGTGCCAGCAGCCCTCAGGGAACGGAGACCCAGTACTTC. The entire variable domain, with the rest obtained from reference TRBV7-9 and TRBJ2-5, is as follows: DTGVSQNPRHKITKRGQNVTFRCDPISEHNRLYWYRQTLGQGPEFLTYFQNEAQLEKSRLLSDRFSAERPKGSFSTLEIQRTEQGDSAMYLCASSPQGTETQYFGPGTRLLVL.